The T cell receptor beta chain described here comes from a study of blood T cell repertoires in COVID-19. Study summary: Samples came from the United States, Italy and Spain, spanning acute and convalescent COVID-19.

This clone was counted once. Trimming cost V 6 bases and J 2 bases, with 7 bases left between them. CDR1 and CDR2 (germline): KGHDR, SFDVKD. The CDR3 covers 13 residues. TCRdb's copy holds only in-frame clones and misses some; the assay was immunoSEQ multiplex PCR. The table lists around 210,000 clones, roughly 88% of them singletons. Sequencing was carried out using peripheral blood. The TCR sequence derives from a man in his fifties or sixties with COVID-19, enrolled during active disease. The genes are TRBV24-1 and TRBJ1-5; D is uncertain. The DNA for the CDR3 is TGTGCCACCAGTCCAGATGGCAATCAGCCCCAGCATTTT. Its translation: CATSPDGNQPQHF.